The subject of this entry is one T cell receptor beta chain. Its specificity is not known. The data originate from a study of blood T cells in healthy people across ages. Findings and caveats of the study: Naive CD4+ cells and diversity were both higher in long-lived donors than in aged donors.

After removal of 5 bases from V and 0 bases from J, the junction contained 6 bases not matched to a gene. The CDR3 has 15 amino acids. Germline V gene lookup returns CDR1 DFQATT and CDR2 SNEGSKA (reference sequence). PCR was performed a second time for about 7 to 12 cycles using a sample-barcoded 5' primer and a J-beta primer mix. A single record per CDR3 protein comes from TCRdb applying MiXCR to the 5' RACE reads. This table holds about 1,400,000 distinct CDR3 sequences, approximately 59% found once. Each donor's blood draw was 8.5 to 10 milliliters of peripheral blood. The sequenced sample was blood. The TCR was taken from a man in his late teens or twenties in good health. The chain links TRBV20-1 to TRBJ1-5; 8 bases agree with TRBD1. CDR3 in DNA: TGCAGTGCTTCCCGGACAGGGAATAGCAATCAGCCCCAGCATTTT. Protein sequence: CSASRTGNSNQPQHF.